These 4 T cell receptor beta chains were all obtained from the same sample, sequenced in a study of blood T cells in healthy people across ages (dated by TCRdb to the mid-2010s). Library preparation was by 5' RACE. TCRdb lists the instrument as Illumina HiSeq 2500. A second PCR of roughly 6 to 11 cycles was run with a J-beta primer mix and a sample-barcoded 5' primer. TCRdb itself trimmed the public reads at Q25 with fastp, ran MiXCR and retained productive beta chains. Entries are consolidated by CDR3 protein sequence, retaining the most common genes and DNA. Within this sample are 730,000 or so distinct CDR3 sequences, with 43% of them counted one time only. Of the sample, about 20% is held by the ten largest clones. Material: blood. The origin of the receptors is a woman aged 60-75 years in good health.

The gene calls are TRBV4-1 and TRBJ2-3; 8 bases align to TRBD2. Per germline, CDR1 MGHRA and CDR2 YSYEKL. This CDR3 has 17 residues. V dropped 0 bases and J dropped 2; count of bases not matched to a gene: 7. The CDR3: CASSQEIQRGLTDTQYF. CDR3 bases: TGCGCCAGCAGCCAAGAGATCCAGCGGGGGCTCACAGATACGCAGTATTTT.

The V call is TRBV9, the J call TRBJ1-1; D possibly corresponds to TRBD1 (6 bases). The length of the CDR3 is 14 residues. The germline V gene has CDR1 SGDLS and CDR2 YYNGEE. The V gene lost 7 bases and the J gene lost 4 bases, with 17 bases spanning the gap. Here the CDR3 reads CASSGGAGGTEAFF. The CDR3 nucleotides are TGTGCCAGCTCCGGGGGGGCGGGGGGCACTGAAGCTTTCTTT.

This clonotype appeared a few times. The chain links TRBV9 to TRBJ2-7; 7 bases match TRBD1. With V trimmed by 0 bases and J by 5 bases, 5 bases remained unmatched. Germline V lookup: CDR1 SGDLS, CDR2 YYNGEE. This CDR3 comprises 14 residues. This CDR3 is CASSVGDRVDEQYF. The CDR3 coding sequence is TGTGCCAGCAGCGTAGGGGACAGAGTCGACGAGCAGTACTTC. The variable domain in full, with the rest retrieved from reference TRBV9 and TRBJ2-7, is DSGVTQTPKHLITATGQRVTLRCSPRSGDLSVYWYQQSLDQGLQFLIQYYNGEERAKGNILERFSAQQFPDLHSELNLSSLELGDSALYFCASSVGDRVDEQYFGPGTRLTVT.

This chain uses TRBV14 with TRBJ2-7, with D possibly called TRBD1 or TRBD2 (5 bases each). The CDR3 length is 15 residues. V was trimmed by 4 bases and J by 0 bases, leaving 13 bases between them. Germline V gene data show CDR1 as SGHDN and CDR2 as FVKESK. CDR3 amino acids: CASSPKPGPSYEQYF. The CDR3 DNA reads TGTGCCAGCAGCCCCAAACCGGGACCCTCCTACGAGCAGTACTTC. Full variable domain (missing parts from reference TRBV14 and TRBJ2-7): EAGVTQFPSHSVIEKGQTVTLRCDPISGHDNLYWYRRVMGKEIKFLLHFVKESKQDESGMPNNRFLAERTGGTYSTLKVQPAELEDSGVYFCASSPKPGPSYEQYFGPGTRLTVT.